The clone carrying this T cell receptor beta chain was counted ten times or more. The antigen remains undetermined. TCRdb recomputed calls from the 5' RACE reads with MiXCR, one row per CDR3 protein. The sample shows hundreds of thousands of distinct CDR3 sequences, roughly 7.2% of them seen only once. The sample originates from a study of identical twins. Points from the study as a whole: Within monozygotic twins, out-of-frame TCR alpha sharing was underestimated by the models.

The CDR3 is 14 residues long. Germline V gene sequence: CDR1 DFQATT, CDR2 SNEGSKA (reference sequence). Trimming removed 3 bases from V and 4 bases from J; junction bases left unmatched: 3. These records were also assigned to another study, of yellow fever vaccine responses in identical twins.

This clonotype was obtained from a woman younger than 35 in good health. The gene calls are TRBV20-1 and TRBJ2-1, with TRBD2 matching 10 bases. The sample taken for sequencing was PBMCs. This chain's CDR3 is CSASGTSDYNEQFF. The DNA of the CDR3 is TGCAGTGCTAGCGGGACTAGCGATTACAATGAGCAGTTCTTC.